This note documents a single T cell receptor (beta chain) sequence. These data are taken from a study of blood T cell repertoires in COVID-19. Background on the study: Sites across the United States, Italy and Spain contributed samples from acute and convalescent COVID-19. In each case, the material was cDNA or gDNA derived from T cells, B-cell-depleted T cells, or PBMCs.

Original handling: Amplified reference gene primers provided the basis for estimating nucleated cell counts. Sequencing used immunoSEQ multiplex PCR; TCRdb keeps in-frame clones, though not all of them. V, J and clone size are taken as reported in that table, and D and trimming were inferred from the DNA itself. The data contain about 100,000 clones, 80% of them singletons. The CDR3 is 14 amino acids. Germline V gene data show CDR1 as SGHTA and CDR2 as FQGNSA. The J segment lost 11 bases and the V segment lost 6 bases, leaving 15 bases of the junction unmatched. This receptor was obtained from a woman in her 70s with acute or convalescent COVID-19. The chain has TRBV7-2 and TRBJ1-1; TRBD1 matches at 7 bases. Source material: peripheral blood. CDR3: CASSQPQGRVEAFF. In DNA form, the CDR3 reads TGTGCCAGCAGTCAACCACAGGGGAGAGTGGAGGCTTTCTTT.